Listed here is a single T cell receptor (beta chain). No conserved phenylalanine or tryptophan is present at the end of the CDR3, so a read error is the likely explanation. This specimen comes from a study of tumor and adjacent non-tumor tissue in lung cancer. The CDR3 contains 14 residues. Germline V gene data show CDR1 as SGHVS and CDR2 as FQNEAQ. TCRbeta libraries were built with three rounds of nested PCR, modified from ARM-PCR. Each CDR3 protein gets one entry after TCRdb re-called the multiplex PCR reads with MiXCR. The table includes 75,000 to 95,000 distinct CDR3 sequences, less than 75% detected once. RNA was extracted from bulk tissue without any cell sorting.

The chain joins TRBV7-8 to TRBJ2-2; D might be TRBD1 or TRBD2, each matching 5 bases. The source material was lung tumor tissue. The sequence was obtained from a man in his sixties with non-small cell lung cancer. The CDR3 protein is CASMSGTGTGDLFC. CDR3 sequence (DNA): TGTGCCAGCATGTCGGGAACGGGCACCGGGGACCTGTTTTGT.